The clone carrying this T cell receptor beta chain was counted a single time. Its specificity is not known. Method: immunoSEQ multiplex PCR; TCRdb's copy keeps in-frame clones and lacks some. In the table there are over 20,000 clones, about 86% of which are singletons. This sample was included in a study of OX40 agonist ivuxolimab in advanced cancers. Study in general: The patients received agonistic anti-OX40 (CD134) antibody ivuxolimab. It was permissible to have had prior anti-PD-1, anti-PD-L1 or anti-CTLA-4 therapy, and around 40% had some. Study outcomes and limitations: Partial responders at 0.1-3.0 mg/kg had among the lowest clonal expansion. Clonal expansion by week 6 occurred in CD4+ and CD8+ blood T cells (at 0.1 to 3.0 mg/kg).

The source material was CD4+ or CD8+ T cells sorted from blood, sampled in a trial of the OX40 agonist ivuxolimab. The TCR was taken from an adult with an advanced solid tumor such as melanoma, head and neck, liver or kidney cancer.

As DNA, the CDR3 is TGTGCCAGCAGCCTAGAAAGGAAGGAGACCCAGTACTTC. It specifies CASSLERKETQYF. The rearrangement uses TRBV21-1 and TRBJ2-5; the D segment call TRBD2 is taken from the table without a DNA check. TRBV21-1 is annotated as a pseudogene. The CDR3 has 13 amino acids.